These T cell receptor beta chains were read from a single sample in a study of a mutant IDH1 vaccine in newly diagnosed glioma. Assay: immunoSEQ multiplex PCR; the TCRdb copy retains only in-frame clones and omits some. The table includes under 35,000 clones, approximately 80% detected once. Sample: PBMCs, taken from a glioma patient treated with radiotherapy, temozolomide or both. The receptors here all came from a man between 25 and 39 years old with glioma. The CDR3 runs from the conserved cysteine through the conserved F or W. The D gene is left open where the match is weak. Clone size appears in some rows only: once, few, many, or a class for an expanded clone.

CDR3 length,J gene,clone size,D gene,V gene,CDR3 DNA,CDR3 protein
14,TRBJ2-7,-,TRBD2,TRBV28,TGTGCCAGCAGTCGTAGCGGGATGTCGGGCGAGCAGTACTTC,CASSRSGMSGEQYF
11,TRBJ1-2,-,-,TRBV20-1,TGCAGTGCTAAAAGACAGCGCAGCTACACCTTC,CSAKRQRSYTF
15,TRBJ1-5,few,-,TRBV15,TGTGCCACCAAGGGCGGATGGGGCAGCAATCAGCCCCAGCATTTT,CATKGGWGSNQPQHF
14,TRBJ1-1,-,-,TRBV5-5,TGTGCCAGCAGCGTCCGGTGGGAGAACACTGAAGCTTTCTTT,CASSVRWENTEAFF
14,TRBJ1-1,-,-,TRBV4-3,TGCGCCAGCAGCCAAGCAGGGGTGAACACTGAAGCTTTCTTT,CASSQAGVNTEAFF
14,TRBJ2-1,once,TRBD2,TRBV2,TGTGCCAGCAGGGGACTAGCTTGGGGCAATGAGCAGTTCTTC,CASRGLAWGNEQFF
17,TRBJ1-3,-,-,TRBV27,TGTGCCAGCAGTTTTCAGGGAAATTTTCGCTCTGGAAACACCATATATTTT,CASSFQGNFRSGNTIYF
16,TRBJ2-3,-,TRBD1,TRBV27,TGTGCCAGCAGTTCCCCCGGGACAGGGAAGATGGATACGCAGTATTTT,CASSSPGTGKMDTQYF
13,TRBJ2-5,-,-,TRBV2,TGTGCCAGCACTGACAGTGACCAAGAGACCCAGTACTTC,CASTDSDQETQYF
17,TRBJ2-3,-,-,TRBV4-1,TGCGCCAGCAGCCAACCAGACGAACGCAAGTTGGCAGATACGCAGTATTTT,CASSQPDERKLADTQYF
16,TRBJ2-7,-,-,TRBV28,TGTGCCAGCAGTGATGAGGACCTAAAATCGTCCTACGAGCAGTACTTC,CASSDEDLKSSYEQYF
13,TRBJ2-2,once,-,TRBV5-4,TGTGCCAGCAGCTTCGGGGAAGGCGGGGAGCTGTTTTTT,CASSFGEGGELFF
16,TRBJ2-1,-,TRBD2,TRBV5-4,TGTGCCAGCAGCAAACCCGGGACTAGTATCTCGCATGAGCAGTTCTTC,CASSKPGTSISHEQFF
14,TRBJ2-7,-,-,TRBV28,TGTGCCAGCAGTTTATCGGCCGGTCCGTACGAGCAGTACTTC,CASSLSAGPYEQYF
13,TRBJ1-2,-,-,TRBV19,TGTGCCAGTAGTATAGACAGGAGCTATGGCTACACCTTC,CASSIDRSYGYTF
15,TRBJ1-4,-,-,TRBV25-1,TGTGCCAGCAGTGAAGTCCCCGGGGCTAATGAAAAACTGTTTTTT,CASSEVPGANEKLFF
17,TRBJ2-5,once,TRBD2,TRBV5-1,TGCGCCAGCAGCGTACCCGACCGGGGGGAGCTCCAAGAGACCCAGTACTTC,CASSVPDRGELQETQYF
13,TRBJ1-4,-,-,TRBV28,TGTGCCAGCAAGGGGTCGCCTAATGAAAAACTGTTTTTT,CASKGSPNEKLFF
12,TRBJ2-2,-,-,TRBV30,TGTGCCTGGATAGCGCGCACCGGGGAGCTGTTTTTT,CAWIARTGELFF
15,TRBJ1-2,-,-,TRBV5-6,TGTGCCAGCAGCTTTTTTGTGGGGATTGGCTATGGCTACACCTTC,CASSFFVGIGYGYTF
14,TRBJ1-1,-,-,TRBV15,TGTGCCACCAGCCGGGTTACCAGGGGCACTGAAGCTTTCTTT,CATSRVTRGTEAFF
15,TRBJ2-3,-,TRBD2,TRBV4-1,TGCGCCAGCAGCCAAGATGGGACTAGCGTGGATACGCAGTATTTT,CASSQDGTSVDTQYF
17,TRBJ2-2,-,-,TRBV19,TGTGCCAGTAGCCCCCGGGCGGGGAGAATCGACACCGGGGAGCTGTTTTTT,CASSPRAGRIDTGELFF
11,TRBJ2-2,once,-,TRBV6-5,TGTGCCAGCAGAAAGACCGGGGAGCTGTTTTTT,CASRKTGELFF
13,TRBJ1-2,-,-,TRBV2,TGTGCCAGCAGTTTGGACAGTAACTATGGCTACACCTTC,CASSLDSNYGYTF
16,TRBJ1-1,-,-,TRBV27,TGTGCCAGCAGTTTATCGTATGGGACCGCTAACACTGAAGCTTTCTTT,CASSLSYGTANTEAFF
14,TRBJ1-4,-,TRBD1,TRBV30,TGTGCCTGGGGTCCAGGACAGGGAGACGAAAAACTGTTTTTT,CAWGPGQGDEKLFF
12,TRBJ1-2,-,-,TRBV5-4,TGTGCCAGCAGCTTGGAAGGGTTTGGCTACACCTTC,CASSLEGFGYTF
14,TRBJ1-4,-,-,TRBV2,TGTGCCAGTTTAAGGGACGGAATGAATGAAAAACTGTTTTTT,CASLRDGMNEKLFF
13,TRBJ1-1,-,-,TRBV4-1,TGCGCCAGCAGCCAAGTTAGGAACACTGAAGCTTTCTTT,CASSQVRNTEAFF
15,TRBJ2-1,medium-sized,TRBD2,TRBV5-1,TGCGCCAGCAGCCTACGGACTAGCGGGGAAAATGAGCAGTTCTTC,CASSLRTSGENEQFF
17,TRBJ2-7,few,-,TRBV27,TGTGCCAGCACCCAAGGTCCCCACGGGGGCAGGAGCGACGAGCAGTACTTC,CASTQGPHGGRSDEQYF
16,TRBJ2-2,-,TRBD1,TRBV29-1,TGCAGCGTTGAAGGGGAGACAGGGCTGAGGCCCGGGGAGCTGTTTTTT,CSVEGETGLRPGELFF
14,TRBJ2-3,once,-,TRBV4-3,TGCGCCAGCAGCCAAGATGATAGCACAGATACGCAGTATTTT,CASSQDDSTDTQYF
12,TRBJ1-1,once,-,TRBV6-1,TGTGCCAGCAGTGATTTGGTCACTGAAGCTTTCTTT,CASSDLVTEAFF
14,TRBJ2-1,-,-,TRBV15,TGTGCCACCAGCAGAGGTCAGTCCTACAATGAGCAGTTCTTC,CATSRGQSYNEQFF
13,TRBJ2-1,-,-,TRBV10-3,TGTGCCATCAGTGAGGAGCCCTACAATGAGCAGTTCTTC,CAISEEPYNEQFF
14,TRBJ1-1,-,-,TRBV19,TGTGCCAGTAGTGGGGGCAGTAAGAACACTGAAGCTTTCTTT,CASSGGSKNTEAFF